This T cell receptor (beta chain) stems from a study of blood T cell repertoires in COVID-19 (dated by TCRdb to 2019 to 2021). Broadly, across the study: Samples from collaborators originated in the United States, Italy and Spain and spanned both the acute and convalescent phases of COVID-19. Samples were obtained from the ongoing ImmuneRACE study (first 160 participants) and from 1,000 to 1,500 subjects provided by 6 global collaborators. Where HLA class I and class II types were available, the types were taken from metadata supplied by the sample provider, not from assay-based typing. A freely available public database, intended as a resource for researchers studying the immune response to SARS-CoV-2, is where the repertoires were released. Deeply sampled blood TCRbeta repertoires from subjects exposed to, actively infected with, or recovered from COVID-19 were included in the dataset. A de-identified subject ID, COVID-19 status, age in years and sex were almost always included in the sample metadata. The prospective study material was composed of cDNA or gDNA derived from T cells, B-cell-depleted T cells, or PBMCs.

On the study overall, not on this receptor specifically: The quantity of clinical and demographic metadata differed by source and by participant and was supplied without curation.

This clone was seen only once. Its recognized antigen is unknown. No clone much larger than this one lies a single base away; base qualities are absent. Participants in the prospective study were enrolled through a virtual design, were aged roughly 18 to 100 years, and lived in 24 United States geographic areas. To assign participants to cohorts, the prospective study relied on clinical history that participants themselves reported in a screening survey and a study questionnaire. A participant counted as exposed if, within 2 weeks of entering the study, that participant had been in contact with someone who had a PCR-confirmed or clinician-diagnosed COVID-19 case. Each participant in the prospective study had whole blood, serum and a nasopharyngeal or oropharyngeal swab collected by mobile phlebotomists. Participants in the prospective study had the option to provide additional blood draws and questionnaires over a 2-month period. Before DNA extraction, blood samples from the prospective study were shipped at room temperature or frozen.

From its cysteine to its phenylalanine, the CDR3 spans 15 amino acids. Only the CDR3 portion is preserved as DNA: 45 bases, with reading frame beginning at the first base. The germline V gene specifies MNHEY as CDR1 and SVGAGI as CDR2. V loses 5 bases at its end and J loses 4 bases; junction bases beyond the gene matches: 9. The immunoSEQ Assay, a bias-controlled multiplex PCR, was used to amplify TCRbeta CDR3 regions from genomic DNA. In the authors' own workflow: The number of nucleated cells in each sample was estimated from the amplification of reference gene primers within the assay. To quantify the absolute abundance of each unique TCRbeta CDR3 rearrangement, sequence reads were collapsed and filtered. For each sample, productive Simpson clonality was calculated as the square root of Simpson's diversity index across productive rearrangements. The table was pulled from immuneACCESS by TCRdb, which kept in-frame rearrangements only. Such tables lose some clones; where checked, under half of the loss comes from unresolved V genes, and the rest has no known cause. V, J and clone size were drawn from that table, and D and trimming were deduced from the DNA. The sample data list 220,000 or so clones, and around 89% of these were observed just once. Together, the top ten hold less than 0.9% of the sample.

The V and J segments used are TRBV6-5 and TRBJ1-2; the central 8 bases match TRBD1. The sequence was collected from a man in his forties or fifties who had been exposed to COVID-19. The specimen sequenced was PBMCs or T cells enriched from blood (not recorded which). The CDR3 loop reads CASSSRGRISYGYTF. The DNA reads as follows: TGTGCCAGCAGTAGCAGGGGGCGCATTAGCTATGGCTACACCTTC.